The rows below give T cell receptor beta chains drawn from one sample of a study of a mutant IDH1 vaccine in newly diagnosed glioma. Which antigens these TCRs recognize remains unknown. Produced via immunoSEQ multiplex PCR; TCRdb's table is partial and in-frame only. The data contain 35,000 or so clones, about four fifths of them singletons. The starting material was PBMCs, obtained from a glioma patient whose treatment included an IDH1 peptide vaccine. The receptors come from a man younger than 45 with glioma. Each CDR3 is given with its conserved first and last residue. A D gene is named only where the DNA matches it firmly. The size field is filled for only some rows; it gives once, few, many or a size class.

v_call	j_call	d_call	clone_size	cdr3_aa	cdr3_nt
TRBV5-1	TRBJ1-2	TRBD1	-	CASSSATGQDFYGYTF	TGCGCCAGCAGCTCGGCAACGGGACAGGATTTTTATGGCTACACCTTC
TRBV5-4	TRBJ2-7	TRBD2	-	CASSSGTRPTYEQYF	TGTGCCAGCAGCTCCGGGACTAGGCCTACCTACGAGCAGTACTTC
TRBV6-5	TRBJ2-5	-	-	CASSRGTQETQYF	TGTGCCAGCAGTAGGGGGACACAAGAGACCCAGTACTTC
TRBV6-6	TRBJ2-3	-	-	CASSYSAGQSTDTQYF	TGTGCCAGCAGTTACTCAGCGGGACAGAGCACAGATACGCAGTATTTT
TRBV7-2	TRBJ2-7	TRBD1	-	CASSPAGGASHEQYF	TGTGCCAGCAGCCCTGCAGGGGGCGCTTCCCACGAGCAGTACTTC
TRBV5-4	TRBJ2-2	-	few	CASNHLGDTGELFF	TGTGCCAGCAACCACCTCGGGGACACCGGGGAGCTGTTTTTT
TRBV6-1	TRBJ1-2	-	-	CASSEPPGVFGYGYTF	TGTGCCAGCAGTGAACCCCCTGGGGTCTTTGGCTATGGCTACACCTTC
TRBV6-5	TRBJ1-2	TRBD1	-	CASTGGRSTLGYTF	TGTGCCAGTACAGGGGGCAGATCCACATTAGGCTACACCTTC
TRBV13	TRBJ2-7	TRBD2	-	CASSLGLSSGSYEQYF	TGTGCCAGCAGCTTAGGACTCTCTAGCGGGAGTTACGAGCAGTACTTC
TRBV5-4	TRBJ2-2	TRBD2	-	CASSSSAGDRDGELFF	TGTGCCAGCAGCTCCTCTGCGGGGGATAGGGACGGGGAGCTGTTTTTT
TRBV5-1	TRBJ1-1	-	-	CASRGVLGNTEAFF	TGCGCCAGCAGAGGGGTTTTGGGGAACACTGAAGCTTTCTTT
TRBV5-1	TRBJ1-2	-	once	CASSPTYSMLMGGYTF	TGCGCCAGCAGCCCAACCTACTCCATGCTGATGGGTGGCTACACCTTC
TRBV19	TRBJ1-5	-	-	CASSSANNQPQHF	TGTGCCAGTAGCTCGGCGAATAATCAGCCCCAGCATTTT
TRBV29-1	TRBJ1-4	-	-	CSASGTEGEKLFF	TGCAGCGCATCCGGGACTGAGGGTGAAAAACTGTTTTTT
TRBV2	TRBJ2-7	TRBD1	medium-sized	CASSEQGAGTYEQYF	TGTGCCAGCAGTGAACAGGGGGCCGGGACCTACGAGCAGTACTTC
TRBV10-3	TRBJ1-2	-	-	CAISDAGGNYGYTF	TGTGCCATCAGTGACGCAGGCGGCAACTATGGCTACACCTTC